These 20 T cell receptor beta chains originate from one sample sequenced in a study of T cell responses to AZD1222 COVID-19 vaccine. Profiling relied on immunoSEQ multiplex PCR, and the TCRdb table lists in-frame clones only, not all of them. The sample shows more than 65,000 clones, less than 90% of them seen only once. This specimen consisted of peripheral blood, obtained on day 0 of AZD1222 vaccination. These receptors all come from an adult in good health.

The J gene is TRBJ2-7, the V gene TRBV27; 9 bases agree with TRBD2. With 6 bases clipped from V and 9 bases from J, the junction kept 18 bases outside the gene matches. The germline V gene encodes CDR1 MNHEY and CDR2 SMNVEV (reference sequence). The CDR3 is 16 residues long. The CDR3: CASRQREAQYLSGQYF. CDR3 DNA sequence: TGTGCCAGCAGGCAGCGGGAGGCCCAGTACCTGAGCGGGCAGTACTTC.

This chain's CDR3 is CASSYPGSNEKLFF. In nucleotides, the CDR3 is TGTGCCAGCAGTTACCCGGGGAGTAATGAAAAACTGTTTTTT. V gene TRBV6-2 or TRBV6-3 combines with J gene TRBJ1-4; no clear D gene. Germline lookup yields CDR1 MNHEY and CDR2 SVGEGT. This CDR3 comprises 14 residues. The germline V and J ends were trimmed by 2 bases and 4 bases, with 8 bases remaining between them.

J is TRBJ1-2 and V is TRBV28, with a possible D match to TRBD1 (6 bases). Between the trimmed V and J ends, which lost 5 bases and 2 bases, there was a span of 9 bases. In germline, CDR1 is MDHEN, CDR2 SYDVKM. The length of the CDR3 is 13 residues. For the CDR3, the DNA is TGTGCCAGCAGTAGGACAGTAAACTATGGCTACACCTTC. Translating it yields CASSRTVNYGYTF.

This chain uses TRBV27 with TRBJ1-1, with D possibly being TRBD1 (6 bases). The CDR3 consists of 12 residues. Germline CDR1 and CDR2: MNHEY and SMNVEV (reference sequence). The V and J ends lost 4 bases and 10 bases respectively, with 13 bases between them. CDR3 sequence reads: CASSSLDRRAFF. The CDR3 coding sequence is TGTGCCAGCAGTTCTCTAGACAGGAGAGCTTTCTTT.

The V and J genes are TRBV18 and TRBJ2-3; 8 bases agree with TRBD1. This CDR3 comprises 16 residues. The germline CDR1 and CDR2 sequences are KGHSH and LQKENI. The V segment lost 6 bases and the J segment 2 bases; nucleotides outside the gene matches: 10. The CDR3 loop reads CASSRATGEITDTQYF. In nucleotides, the CDR3 is TGTGCCAGCTCCCGGGCGACAGGGGAGATCACAGATACGCAGTATTTT. The entire variable domain, with the rest obtained from reference TRBV18 and TRBJ2-3, is as follows: NAGVMQNPRHLVRRRGQEARLRCSPMKGHSHVYWYRQLPEEGLKFMVYLQKENIIDESGMPKERFSAEFPKEGPSILRIQQVVRGDSAAYFCASSRATGEITDTQYFGPGTRLTVL.

The chain has TRBV9 and TRBJ2-2, with 11 nucleotides matching TRBD2. The CDR3 runs 19 residues. In germline, CDR1 is SGDLS, CDR2 YYNGEE. Trimming removed 9 bases from V and 2 bases from J; junction bases left unmatched: 18. CDR3 bases: TGTGCCAAGGGGGGACTAGCGGCTCTCCCCTCGGGAAACACCGGGGAGCTGTTTTTT. It encodes CAKGGLAALPSGNTGELFF.

The gene calls are TRBV2 and TRBJ2-7; 12 nucleotides line up with TRBD2. V gave up 4 bases and J gave up 1 base; unmatched junction bases: 5. The CDR3 runs to 16 residues. Looked up from germline, CDR1 is SNHLY and CDR2 is FYNNEI. For the CDR3, the DNA is TGTGCCAGCAGTGGACTAGCGGGGGAGGCTTCCTACGAGCAGTACTTC. This encodes CASSGLAGEASYEQYF.

This chain connects TRBV27 to TRBJ1-1; D is ambiguous. The CDR3 contains 13 residues. Trimming left V 5 bases short and J 3 bases short, with 10 bases between. Germline loops: CDR1 MNHEY, CDR2 SMNVEV (reference sequence). The CDR3: CASSPWPDTEAFF. Written as DNA, the CDR3 is TGTGCCAGCAGTCCATGGCCCGACACTGAAGCTTTCTTT.

This clone appeared a single time. The V call is TRBV29-1, the J call TRBJ2-7, with a tentative D call TRBD2 (7 bases). Trimming took off 4 bases at V and 5 bases at J, with 12 bases between the two ends. In germline, CDR1 is SQVTM, CDR2 ANQGSEA. This CDR3 is 12 amino acids long. The CDR3: CSVGEGGDEQYF. The CDR3 DNA reads TGCAGCGTTGGGGAGGGGGGAGACGAGCAGTACTTC.

The chain carries TRBV5-1 and TRBJ2-1; maybe TRBD2 (5 bases). Germline V gives CDR1 SGHRS, CDR2 YFSETQ. The CDR3 consists of 11 residues. V was pared by 3 bases and J by 7 bases, with 5 bases between. CDR3 protein: CASSSGNEQFF. The CDR3 DNA reads as TGCGCCAGCAGCTCGGGGAATGAGCAGTTCTTC.

The rearrangement links TRBV19 to TRBJ2-7; D gene ambiguous. Trimming took off 4 bases at V and 2 bases at J, with 9 bases between the two ends. Germline V gene sequence: CDR1 LNHDA, CDR2 SQIVND (reference sequence). CDR3 length: 13 amino acids. The CDR3 reads CASSKAATYEQYF. The DNA of the CDR3 is TGTGCCAGTAGTAAGGCAGCTACCTACGAGCAGTACTTC.

The gene calls are TRBV5-1 and TRBJ2-3; D is possibly TRBD1 (5 bases). Germline CDR1 and CDR2: SGHRS and YFSETQ. This CDR3 has 14 amino acids. V dropped 7 bases and J dropped 1 base, with 13 bases sitting between them. DNA of the CDR3: TGCGCCAGCTCCTCATTCAGGGGCACAGATACGCAGTATTTT. The encoded protein is CASSSFRGTDTQYF.

The chain's CDR3 is CASSPQGFNQPQHF. As DNA, the CDR3 is TGTGCCAGCAGCCCCCAGGGGTTCAATCAGCCCCAGCATTTT. The chain combines TRBV3-1 (or the pseudogene TRBV3-2) with TRBJ1-5; maybe TRBD1 (6 bases). The CDR3 totals 14 residues. V was shortened by 4 bases and J by 3 bases, with 10 bases between the two germline ends. Germline CDR1 reads LGHDT; CDR2 reads YNNKEL (reference sequence).

This clone was seen only once. The V gene is TRBV5-4, the J gene TRBJ2-2; D might be TRBD1 or TRBD2, each matching 6 bases. V lost 4 bases and J lost 6, with 10 bases in between. The CDR3 runs 13 residues. Germline CDR1 is SGHNT and CDR2 is YYREEE (reference sequence). This CDR3 is CASSPRGAGELFF. For the CDR3, the DNA is TGTGCCAGCAGCCCTAGGGGGGCCGGGGAGCTGTTTTTT. The full variable domain, completed using reference TRBV5-4 and TRBJ2-2, is ETGVTQSPTHLIKTRGQQVTLRCSSQSGHNTVSWYQQALGQGPQFIFQYYREEENGRGNFPPRFSGLQFPNYSSELNVNALELDDSALYLCASSPRGAGELFFGEGSRLTVL.

The chain joins TRBV28 to TRBJ1-4; D remains ambiguous. The CDR3 has 13 amino acids. V lost 8 bases and J 1 base, leaving 8 bases between the germline ends. CDR1 is MDHEN, CDR2 SYDVKM, per germline. CDR3: CASLERTNEKLFF. The CDR3 nucleotides read TGTGCCAGCCTCGAGAGAACTAATGAAAAACTGTTTTTT.

CDR3 protein: CASSDGQTINQPQHF. The CDR3 DNA reads TGTGCCAGCAGTGATGGACAGACCATCAATCAGCCCCAGCATTTT. The chain joins TRBV6-1 to TRBJ1-5, with D perhaps matching TRBD1 (6 bases). There are 15 residues in the CDR3. Germline CDR1 reads MNHNS; CDR2 reads SASEGT. V was cut by 3 bases and J by 3 bases, with 12 bases left in between.

This chain uses TRBV6-1 with TRBJ1-5; D is unresolved. CDR3 length equals 15 residues. V gave up 1 base and J gave up 7 bases, with 14 bases separating them. The germline gives CDR1 MNHNS, CDR2 SASEGT. The CDR3: CASSEVYSSAQPQHF. The DNA for the CDR3 is TGTGCCAGCAGTGAAGTCTACAGTAGTGCCCAGCCCCAGCATTTT.

The gene calls are TRBV28 and TRBJ1-5; D is uncertain. V lost 3 bases and J 6 bases, leaving 3 bases between the germline ends. Germline loops: CDR1 MDHEN, CDR2 SYDVKM. The CDR3 is 11 residues long. The CDR3 is CASSFTQPQHF. The CDR3 nucleotides read TGTGCCAGCAGTTTCACTCAGCCCCAGCATTTT.

The chain is built from TRBV2 and TRBJ2-7; D not certain. Germline V gene sequence: CDR1 SNHLY, CDR2 FYNNEI. V was shortened by 6 bases and J by 5 bases, with 17 bases between the two germline ends. There are 14 residues in the CDR3. Here the CDR3 DNA reads TGTGCCAGCAGCTGGACGGAATTGGCCCACGAGCAGTACTTC. Amino acids: CASSWTELAHEQYF. The full variable domain, rest sourced from reference TRBV2 and TRBJ2-7, is EPEVTQTPSHQVTQMGQEVILRCVPISNHLYFYWYRQILGQKVEFLVSFYNNEISEKSEIFDDQFSVERPDGSNFTLKIRSTKLEDSAMYFCASSWTELAHEQYFGPGTRLTVT.

This chain connects TRBV28 to TRBJ2-1; 7 nucleotides line up with TRBD1. Germline CDR1 MDHEN, CDR2 SYDVKM. The CDR3 has 17 residues. After removal of 0 bases from V and 3 bases from J, the junction contained 8 bases not matched to a gene. The CDR3 sequence is CASSLWPLDRNYNEQFF. The CDR3 DNA is TGTGCCAGCAGTTTATGGCCGCTGGACAGGAACTACAATGAGCAGTTCTTC.